These 8 T cell receptor beta chains were sequenced from one sample in a study of blood T cell repertoires in COVID-19. Measured with immunoSEQ multiplex PCR; TCRdb has only the in-frame clones, and not every one. This sample has about 270,000 clones; 70% to 90% occur once, and the top ten carry 10% to 15%. Sequenced input: peripheral blood. All receptors come from a woman aged 25-40 years with COVID-19, enrolled during active disease.

The J gene is TRBJ2-3, the V gene TRBV5-4; 9 bases are a match to TRBD2. This CDR3 region has 17 residues. Unmatched junction bases numbered 16, after V lost 5 bases and J lost 6 bases. Germline V lookup: CDR1 SGHNT, CDR2 YYREEE (reference sequence). CDR3 nucleotides: TGTGCCAGCAGTCCCCATGGGGGCGGGGGGGCCCGGGATACGCAGTATTTT. This sequence encodes CASSPHGGGGARDTQYF.

The rearrangement uses TRBV7-6 and TRBJ2-5; no firm D call. V was cut by 6 bases and J by 5 bases, with 4 bases left in between. The germline V gene encodes CDR1 SGHVS and CDR2 FNYEAQ. There are 10 residues in the CDR3. This chain's CDR3 is CASSSETQYF. For the CDR3, the DNA is TGTGCCAGCAGTAGTGAGACCCAGTACTTC.

This chain joins TRBV28 and TRBJ2-7; D might be TRBD2 (5 bases). The germline CDR1 and CDR2 sequences are MDHEN and SYDVKM. The CDR3 contains 14 residues. Trimming cost V 4 bases and J 5 bases, with 15 bases left between them. CDR3 sequence (DNA): TGTGCCAGCAGTTCGGGGAGCGAACATAACGAGCAGTACTTC. This sequence encodes CASSSGSEHNEQYF.

V usage is TRBV12-5 and J usage is TRBJ1-5, with D unresolved. The germline CDR1 and CDR2 sequences are LGHNT and FRNRAP. V was cut by 6 bases and J by 11 bases, with 11 bases left in between. The CDR3 is 11 amino acids. CDR3 residues: CASGGGLTQHF. CDR3 sequence (DNA): TGTGCTAGTGGCGGAGGGTTGACCCAGCATTTT.

The V gene is TRBV7-9, the J gene TRBJ1-4; 7 bases line up with TRBD1. The CDR3 extends over 17 amino acids. Germline V gives CDR1 SEHNR, CDR2 FQNEAQ (reference sequence). Unmatched junction bases numbered 10, after V lost 4 bases and J lost 2 bases. This CDR3 reads CASSSDRRRATNEKLFF. CDR3 sequence (DNA): TGTGCCAGCAGCTCGGACAGGCGCAGGGCGACTAATGAAAAACTGTTTTTT.

For this clone: Other DNA sequences in this specimen translate into the identical CDR3. This rearrangement joins TRBV7-9 to TRBJ2-3; D not resolved. Germline loops: CDR1 SEHNR, CDR2 FQNEAQ (reference sequence). The CDR3 totals 13 residues. V was trimmed by 6 bases and J by 1 base, leaving 8 bases between them. The CDR3 DNA reads as TGTGCCAGCAGTTCCACAGGCACAGATACGCAGTATTTT. It is translated as CASSSTGTDTQYF.

CDR3 sequence (DNA): TGCAGTGCAGGGGTCGCGGATACGCAGTATTTT. As protein: CSAGVADTQYF. The chain links TRBV20-1 to TRBJ2-3; tentatively, D is TRBD1 (5 bases). V was cut by 6 bases and J by 6 bases, with 10 bases left in between. Germline V CDR1 and CDR2: DFQATT, SNEGSKA (reference sequence). The CDR3 consists of 11 residues.

The chain couples TRBV19 to TRBJ1-6; D is possibly TRBD1 (6 bases). Germline lookup yields CDR1 LNHDA and CDR2 SQIVND (reference sequence). Trimming shortened V by 3 bases and J by 2 bases, and 11 bases separated the two germline ends. The CDR3 consists of 16 residues. CDR3 residues: CASSITGITYNSPLHF. CDR3 DNA: TGTGCCAGTAGTATCACAGGGATCACCTATAATTCACCCCTCCACTTT.